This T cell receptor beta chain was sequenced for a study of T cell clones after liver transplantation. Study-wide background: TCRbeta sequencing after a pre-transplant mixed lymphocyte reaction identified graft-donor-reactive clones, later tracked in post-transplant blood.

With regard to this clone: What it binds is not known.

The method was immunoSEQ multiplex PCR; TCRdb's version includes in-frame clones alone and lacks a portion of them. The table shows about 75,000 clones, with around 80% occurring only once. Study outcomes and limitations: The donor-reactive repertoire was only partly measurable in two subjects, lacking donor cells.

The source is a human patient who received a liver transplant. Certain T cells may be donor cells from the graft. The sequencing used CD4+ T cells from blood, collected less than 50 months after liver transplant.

As DNA, the CDR3 is TGCGCCAGCAGCTTGTGGGGGGAGAGTATGCAGACCCAGTACTTC. It is translated as CASSLWGESMQTQYF. This chain connects TRBV5-1 to TRBJ2-5, with a possible D match to TRBD2 (6 bases). Looked up from germline, CDR1 is SGHRS and CDR2 is YFSETQ. The ends were cut back, 1 base at V and 6 bases at J, with 16 bases in the middle. The CDR3 spans 15 residues. The whole variable domain, remainder taken from reference TRBV5-1 and TRBJ2-5, is KAGVTQTPRYLIKTRGQQVTLSCSPISGHRSVSWYQQTPGQGLQFLFEYFSETQRNKGNFPGRFSGRQFSNSRSEMNVSTLELGDSALYLCASSLWGESMQTQYFGPGTRLLVL.